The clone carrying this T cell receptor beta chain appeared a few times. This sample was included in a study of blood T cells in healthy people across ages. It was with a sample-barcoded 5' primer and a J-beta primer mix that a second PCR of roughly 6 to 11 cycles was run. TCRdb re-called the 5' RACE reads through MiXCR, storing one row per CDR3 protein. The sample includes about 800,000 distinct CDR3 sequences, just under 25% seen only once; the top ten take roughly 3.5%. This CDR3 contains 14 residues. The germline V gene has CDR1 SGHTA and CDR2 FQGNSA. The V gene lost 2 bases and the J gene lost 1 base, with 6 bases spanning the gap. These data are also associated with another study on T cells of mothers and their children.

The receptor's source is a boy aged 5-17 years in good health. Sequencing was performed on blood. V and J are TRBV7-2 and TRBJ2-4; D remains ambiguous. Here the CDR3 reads CASSLSWAKNIQYF. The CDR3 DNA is TGTGCCAGCAGCTTATCTTGGGCCAAAAACATTCAGTACTTC. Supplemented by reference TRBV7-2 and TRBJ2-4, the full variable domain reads GAGVSQSPSNKVTEKGKDVELRCDPISGHTALYWYRQSLGQGLEFLIYFQGNSAPDKSGLPSDRFSAERTGGSVSTLTIQRTQQEDSAVYLCASSLSWAKNIQYFGAGTRLSVL.